This TCR beta chain was sequenced in a study of blood T cell repertoires in COVID-19. Study summary: Whether acute or convalescent, the COVID-19 samples came from the United States, Italy and Spain.

Original analysis: Reference gene primers were amplified, and this amplification served to estimate nucleated cell counts. Sequencing used immunoSEQ multiplex PCR; TCRdb keeps in-frame clones, though not all of them. That table is the source of V, J and clone size, and D and trimming were worked out from the DNA. This sample has just under 350,000 clones, with about 90% found just once. Seattle's enrolled individuals joined amid active infection and were then monitored longitudinally. Trimming shortened V by 1 base and J by 6 bases, and 11 bases separated the two germline ends. The V gene's germline CDR1 is GTSNPN and CDR2 SVGIG (reference sequence). CDR3 size: 13 residues.

The chain links TRBV30 to TRBJ2-3; D might be TRBD1 (5 bases). The sample taken for sequencing was peripheral blood. The source is a woman aged 70-85 years with COVID-19, enrolled during active disease. The CDR3 is CAWSGTLRDTQYF. In DNA, the CDR3 is TGTGCCTGGAGTGGGACATTGAGGGATACGCAGTATTTT.